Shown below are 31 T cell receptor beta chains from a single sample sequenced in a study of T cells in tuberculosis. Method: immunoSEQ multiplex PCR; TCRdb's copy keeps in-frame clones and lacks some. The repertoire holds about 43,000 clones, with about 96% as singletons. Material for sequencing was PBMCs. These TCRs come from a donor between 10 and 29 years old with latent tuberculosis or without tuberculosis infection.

The CDR3 sequence is CASSQDYGTSGDEQFF. CDR3 DNA sequence: TGCGCCAGCAGCCAAGACTATGGGACTAGCGGGGATGAGCAGTTCTTC. This chain uses TRBV4-1 with TRBJ2-1; TRBD2 matches 13 bases. Per the germline V gene, CDR1 is MGHRA and CDR2 is YSYEKL. The CDR3 length is 16 residues. Trimming took 0 bases from V and 8 from J; bases not matched to a gene: 4.

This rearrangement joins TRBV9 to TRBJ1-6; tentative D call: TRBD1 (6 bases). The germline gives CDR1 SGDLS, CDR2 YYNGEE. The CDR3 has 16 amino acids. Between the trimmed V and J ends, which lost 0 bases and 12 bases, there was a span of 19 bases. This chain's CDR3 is CASSVGQDSLLGPLHF. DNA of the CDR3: TGTGCCAGCAGCGTAGGTCAGGACAGTTTACTGGGACCCCTCCACTTT.

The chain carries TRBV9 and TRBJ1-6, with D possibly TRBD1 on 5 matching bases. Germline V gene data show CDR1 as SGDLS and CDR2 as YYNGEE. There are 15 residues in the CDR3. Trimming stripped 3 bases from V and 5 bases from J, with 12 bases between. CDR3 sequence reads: CASSASGTDNSPLHF. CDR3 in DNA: TGTGCCAGCAGCGCAAGCGGGACGGATAATTCACCCCTCCACTTT. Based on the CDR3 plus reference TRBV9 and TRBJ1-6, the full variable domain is DSGVTQTPKHLITATGQRVTLRCSPRSGDLSVYWYQQSLDQGLQFLIQYYNGEERAKGNILERFSAQQFPDLHSELNLSSLELGDSALYFCASSASGTDNSPLHFGNGTRLTVT.

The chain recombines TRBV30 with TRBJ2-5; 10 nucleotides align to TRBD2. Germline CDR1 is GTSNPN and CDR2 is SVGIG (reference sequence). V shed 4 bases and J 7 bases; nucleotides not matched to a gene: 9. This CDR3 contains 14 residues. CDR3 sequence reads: CAWTLAGARGTQYF. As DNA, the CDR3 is TGTGCCTGGACCCTAGCGGGGGCCAGGGGGACCCAGTACTTC. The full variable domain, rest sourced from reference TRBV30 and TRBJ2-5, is SQTIHQWPATLVQPVGSPLSLECTVEGTSNPNLYWYRQAAGRGLQLLFYSVGIGQISSEVPQNLSASRPQDRQFILSSKKLLLSDSGFYLCAWTLAGARGTQYFGPGTRLLVL.

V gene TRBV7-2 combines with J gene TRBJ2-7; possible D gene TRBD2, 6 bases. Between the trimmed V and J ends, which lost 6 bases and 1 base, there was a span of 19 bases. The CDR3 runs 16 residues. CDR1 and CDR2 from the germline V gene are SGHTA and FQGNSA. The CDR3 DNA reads TGTGCCAGCAGTATAGAGCGTCTAGCGTGGTCCTACGAGCAGTACTTC. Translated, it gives CASSIERLAWSYEQYF.

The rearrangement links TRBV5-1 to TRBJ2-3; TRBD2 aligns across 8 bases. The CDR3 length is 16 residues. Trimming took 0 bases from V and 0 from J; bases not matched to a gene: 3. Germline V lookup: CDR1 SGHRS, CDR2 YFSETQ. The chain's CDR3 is CASSLGKRESTDTQYF. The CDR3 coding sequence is TGCGCCAGCAGCTTGGGGAAGCGGGAGAGCACAGATACGCAGTATTTT.

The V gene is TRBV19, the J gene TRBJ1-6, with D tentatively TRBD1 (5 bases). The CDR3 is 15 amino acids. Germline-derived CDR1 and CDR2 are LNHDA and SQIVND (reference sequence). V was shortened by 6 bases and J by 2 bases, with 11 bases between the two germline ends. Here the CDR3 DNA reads TGTGCCAGTAGGGAGGGGTTCACCTATAATTCACCCCTCCACTTT. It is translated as CASREGFTYNSPLHF.

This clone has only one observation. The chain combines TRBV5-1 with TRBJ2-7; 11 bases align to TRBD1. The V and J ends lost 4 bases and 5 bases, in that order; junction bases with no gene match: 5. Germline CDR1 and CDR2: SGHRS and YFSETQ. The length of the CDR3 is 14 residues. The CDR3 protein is CASSPGTGGDEQYF. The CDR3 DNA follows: TGCGCCAGCAGCCCAGGGACAGGGGGAGACGAGCAGTACTTC.

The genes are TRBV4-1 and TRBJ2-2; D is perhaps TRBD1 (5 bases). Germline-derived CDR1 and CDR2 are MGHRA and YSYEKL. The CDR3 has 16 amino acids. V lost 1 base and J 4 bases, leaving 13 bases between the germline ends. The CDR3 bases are TGCGCCAGCAGCCAAGGACAGTGGTGGGCCACCGGGGAGCTGTTTTTT. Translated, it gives CASSQGQWWATGELFF.

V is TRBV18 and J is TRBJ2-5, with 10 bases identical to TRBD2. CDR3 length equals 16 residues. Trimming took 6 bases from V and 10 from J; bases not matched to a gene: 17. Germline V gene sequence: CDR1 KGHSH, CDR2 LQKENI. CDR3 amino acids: CASSPTQGAGGRGQYF. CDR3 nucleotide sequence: TGTGCCAGCTCCCCTACCCAGGGAGCGGGGGGGCGCGGCCAGTACTTC.

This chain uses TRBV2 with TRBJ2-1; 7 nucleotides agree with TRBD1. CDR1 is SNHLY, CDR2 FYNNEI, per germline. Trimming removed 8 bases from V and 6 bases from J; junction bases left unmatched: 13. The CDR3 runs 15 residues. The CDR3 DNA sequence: TGTGCCAGCCGTTCTGAGAGGGGGCTTATCAATGAGCAGTTCTTC. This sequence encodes CASRSERGLINEQFF.

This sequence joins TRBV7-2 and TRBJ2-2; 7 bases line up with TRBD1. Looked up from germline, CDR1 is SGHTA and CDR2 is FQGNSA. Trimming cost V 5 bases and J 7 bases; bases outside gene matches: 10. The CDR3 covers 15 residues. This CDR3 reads CASSPKFTGVGELFF. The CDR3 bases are TGTGCCAGCAGCCCTAAATTCACAGGGGTCGGGGAGCTGTTTTTT.

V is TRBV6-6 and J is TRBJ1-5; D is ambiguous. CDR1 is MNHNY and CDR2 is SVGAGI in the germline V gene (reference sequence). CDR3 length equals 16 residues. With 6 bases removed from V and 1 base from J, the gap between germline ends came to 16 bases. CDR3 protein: CASRPREGASNQPQHF. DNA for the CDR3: TGTGCCAGCAGACCACGAGAGGGTGCAAGCAATCAGCCCCAGCATTTT.

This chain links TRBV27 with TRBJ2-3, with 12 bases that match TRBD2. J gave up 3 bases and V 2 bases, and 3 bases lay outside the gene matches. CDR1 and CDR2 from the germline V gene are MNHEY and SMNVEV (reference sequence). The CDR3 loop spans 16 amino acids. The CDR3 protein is CASSLLAGGPTDTQYF. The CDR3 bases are TGTGCCAGCAGTTTACTAGCGGGGGGGCCAACAGATACGCAGTATTTT.

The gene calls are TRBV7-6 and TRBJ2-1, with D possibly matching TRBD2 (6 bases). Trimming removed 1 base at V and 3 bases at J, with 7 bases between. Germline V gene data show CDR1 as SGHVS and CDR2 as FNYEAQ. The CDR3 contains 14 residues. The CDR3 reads CASSLGGDYNEQFF. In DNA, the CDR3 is TGTGCCAGCAGCTTAGGGGGGGACTACAATGAGCAGTTCTTC.

The CDR3 bases are TGTGCCAGCAGTGAATTTCCCATTGGGACAGTCACTGAAGCTTTCTTT. Amino acid sequence: CASSEFPIGTVTEAFF. The J gene is TRBJ1-1, the V gene TRBV2; 7 nucleotides line up with TRBD1. The V gene's germline CDR1 is SNHLY and CDR2 FYNNEI. Trimming cost V 2 bases and J 4 bases; bases outside gene matches: 10. This CDR3 has 16 amino acids.

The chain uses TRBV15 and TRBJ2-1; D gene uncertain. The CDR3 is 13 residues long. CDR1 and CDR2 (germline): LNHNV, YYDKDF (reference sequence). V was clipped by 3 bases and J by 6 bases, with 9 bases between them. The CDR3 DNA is TGTGCCACCAGCAGGGATGACACCAATGAGCAGTTCTTC. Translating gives CATSRDDTNEQFF.

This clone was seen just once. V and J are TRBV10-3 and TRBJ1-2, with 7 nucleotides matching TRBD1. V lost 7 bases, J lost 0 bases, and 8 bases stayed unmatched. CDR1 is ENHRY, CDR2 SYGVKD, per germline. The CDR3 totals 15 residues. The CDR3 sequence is CAITDGQAPNYGYTF. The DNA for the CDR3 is TGTGCCATCACCGATGGACAGGCCCCTAACTATGGCTACACCTTC.

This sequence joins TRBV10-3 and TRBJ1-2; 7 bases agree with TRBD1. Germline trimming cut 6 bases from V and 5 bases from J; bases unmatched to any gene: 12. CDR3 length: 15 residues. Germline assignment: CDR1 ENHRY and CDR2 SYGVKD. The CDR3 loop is CAISSGTVMTYGYTF. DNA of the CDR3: TGTGCCATCAGCTCAGGGACAGTCATGACTTATGGCTACACCTTC.

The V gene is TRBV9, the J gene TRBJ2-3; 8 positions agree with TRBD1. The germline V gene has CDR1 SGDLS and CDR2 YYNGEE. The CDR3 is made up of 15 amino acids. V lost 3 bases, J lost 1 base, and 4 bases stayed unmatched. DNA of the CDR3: TGTGCCAGCAGCGCGCCGGGACAGGGCACAGATACGCAGTATTTT. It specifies CASSAPGQGTDTQYF.

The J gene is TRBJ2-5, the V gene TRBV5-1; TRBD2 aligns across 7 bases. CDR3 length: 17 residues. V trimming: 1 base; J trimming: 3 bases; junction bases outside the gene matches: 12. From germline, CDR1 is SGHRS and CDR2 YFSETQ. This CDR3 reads CASSLRTSGGGEETQYF. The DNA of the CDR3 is TGCGCCAGCAGCTTGCGGACTTCGGGAGGAGGGGAAGAGACCCAGTACTTC.

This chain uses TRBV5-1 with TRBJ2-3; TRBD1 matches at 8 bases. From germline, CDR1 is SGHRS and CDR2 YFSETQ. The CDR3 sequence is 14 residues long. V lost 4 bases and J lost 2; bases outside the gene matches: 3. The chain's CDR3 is CASSRQGTTDTQYF. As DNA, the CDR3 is TGCGCCAGCAGCAGACAGGGGACCACAGATACGCAGTATTTT.

DNA of the CDR3: TGTGCCAGCAGCCCCGATCCCGGGACAAAGAGCACAGATACGCAGTATTTT. Encoded protein: CASSPDPGTKSTDTQYF. This chain uses TRBV7-8 with TRBJ2-3, with a possible D match to TRBD1 (6 bases). The germline V gene encodes CDR1 SGHVS and CDR2 FQNEAQ. The germline V and J ends were trimmed by 5 bases and 0 bases, with 18 bases remaining between them. This CDR3 has 17 residues.

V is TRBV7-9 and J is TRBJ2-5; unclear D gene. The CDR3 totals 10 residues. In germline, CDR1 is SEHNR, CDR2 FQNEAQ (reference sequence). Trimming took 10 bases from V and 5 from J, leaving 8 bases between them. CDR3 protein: CATAGETQYF. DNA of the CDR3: TGTGCCACGGCAGGCGAGACCCAGTACTTC. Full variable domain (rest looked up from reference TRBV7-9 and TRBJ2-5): DTGVSQNPRHKITKRGQNVTFRCDPISEHNRLYWYRQTLGQGPEFLTYFQNEAQLEKSRLLSDRFSAERPKGSFSTLEIQRTEQGDSAMYLCATAGETQYFGPGTRLLVL.

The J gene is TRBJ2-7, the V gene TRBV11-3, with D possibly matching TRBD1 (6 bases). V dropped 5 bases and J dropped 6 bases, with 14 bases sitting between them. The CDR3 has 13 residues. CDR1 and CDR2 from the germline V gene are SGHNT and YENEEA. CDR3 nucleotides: TGTGCCAGCAGCCCTGACAGGAAGGTCGAGCAGTACTTC. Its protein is CASSPDRKVEQYF.

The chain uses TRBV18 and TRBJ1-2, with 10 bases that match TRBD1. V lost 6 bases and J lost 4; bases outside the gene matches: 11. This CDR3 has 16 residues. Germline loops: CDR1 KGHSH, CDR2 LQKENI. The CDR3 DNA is TGTGCCAGCTCCCCAACGTTGGACAGGGGGAGCTATGGCTACACCTTC. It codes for CASSPTLDRGSYGYTF.

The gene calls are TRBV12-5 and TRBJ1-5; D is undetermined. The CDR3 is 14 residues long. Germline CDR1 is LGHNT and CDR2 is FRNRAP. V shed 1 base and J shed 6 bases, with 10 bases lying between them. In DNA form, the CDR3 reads TGTGCTAGTGGTTTGGCAAGGGAGCGTCAGCCCCAGCATTTT. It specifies CASGLARERQPQHF. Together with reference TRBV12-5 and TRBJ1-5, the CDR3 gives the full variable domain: DARVTQTPRHKVTEMGQEVTMRCQPILGHNTVFWYRQTMMQGLELLAYFRNRAPLDDSGMPKDRFSAEMPDATLATLKIQPSEPRDSAVYFCASGLARERQPQHFGDGTRLSIL.

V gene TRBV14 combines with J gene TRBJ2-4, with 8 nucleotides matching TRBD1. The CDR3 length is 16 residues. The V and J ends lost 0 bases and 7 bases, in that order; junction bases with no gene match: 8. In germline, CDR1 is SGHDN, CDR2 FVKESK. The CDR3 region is CASSQDFARGLNIQYF. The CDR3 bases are TGTGCCAGCAGCCAAGATTTCGCCAGGGGGCTGAACATTCAGTACTTC.

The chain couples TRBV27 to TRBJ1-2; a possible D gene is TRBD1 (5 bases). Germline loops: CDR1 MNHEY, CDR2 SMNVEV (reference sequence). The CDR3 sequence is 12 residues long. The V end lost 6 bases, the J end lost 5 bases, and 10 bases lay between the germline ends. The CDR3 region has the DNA TGTGCCAGCAGCACTACAGGTTATGGCTACACCTTC. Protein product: CASSTTGYGYTF.

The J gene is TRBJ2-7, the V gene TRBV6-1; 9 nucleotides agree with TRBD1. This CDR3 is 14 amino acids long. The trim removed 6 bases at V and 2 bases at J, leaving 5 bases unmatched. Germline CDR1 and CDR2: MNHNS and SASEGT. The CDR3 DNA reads TGTGCCAGCAGCACCGGGACAGGGACCTACGAGCAGTACTTC. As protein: CASSTGTGTYEQYF.

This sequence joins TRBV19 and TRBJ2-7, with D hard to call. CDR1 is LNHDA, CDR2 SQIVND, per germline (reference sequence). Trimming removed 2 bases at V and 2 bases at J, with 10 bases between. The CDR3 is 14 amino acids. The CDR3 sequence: CASSIYDTTYEQYF. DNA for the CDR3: TGTGCCAGTAGTATATACGACACCACCTACGAGCAGTACTTC.